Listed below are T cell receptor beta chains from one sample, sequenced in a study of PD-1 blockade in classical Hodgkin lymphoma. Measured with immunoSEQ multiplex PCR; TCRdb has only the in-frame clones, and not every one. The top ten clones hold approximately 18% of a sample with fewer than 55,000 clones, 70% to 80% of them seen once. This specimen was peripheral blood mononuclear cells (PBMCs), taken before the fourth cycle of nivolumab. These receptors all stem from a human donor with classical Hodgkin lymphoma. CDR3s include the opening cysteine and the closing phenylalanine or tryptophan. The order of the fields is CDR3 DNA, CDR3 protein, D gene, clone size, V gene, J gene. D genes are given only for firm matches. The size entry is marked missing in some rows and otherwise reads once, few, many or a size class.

DNA: TGTGCCAGCAGCGTAGCTGTGAGGGGGCCGAACACCGGGGAGCTGTTTTTT
CDR3: CASSVAVRGPNTGELFF
D: TRBD1
size: -
V: TRBV9
J: TRBJ2-2

DNA: TGTGCCAGCAGCATGGACAGGTTATACGAGCAGTACTTC
CDR3: CASSMDRLYEQYF
D: TRBD1
size: -
V: TRBV7-2
J: TRBJ2-7

DNA: TGCGCCAGCAGCCGCCAGGGGGGCCTCGGCTATGGCTACACCTTC
CDR3: CASSRQGGLGYGYTF
D: TRBD1
size: -
V: TRBV4-1
J: TRBJ1-2

DNA: TGTGCCAGCAGCCCACCTGTCAAACCCAGCACAGATACGCAGTATTTT
CDR3: CASSPPVKPSTDTQYF
D: -
size: -
V: TRBV5-4
J: TRBJ2-3

DNA: TGTGCCAGCAGGCCTGGACAGGGAAACACTGAAGCTTTCTTT
CDR3: CASRPGQGNTEAFF
D: TRBD1
size: medium-sized
V: TRBV28
J: TRBJ1-1

DNA: TGCGCCAGCAGCCAAGATCAGCGGGGGGTAAATGAGCAGTTCTTC
CDR3: CASSQDQRGVNEQFF
D: TRBD2
size: -
V: TRBV4-3
J: TRBJ2-1

DNA: TGTGCCAGCAGCCTAACTAGCGGGACGGGCACAGATACGCAGTATTTT
CDR3: CASSLTSGTGTDTQYF
D: TRBD2
size: -
V: TRBV7-9
J: TRBJ2-3

DNA: TGTGCCAGCAGTGGCCGACAGCCAGGGGCCTCCTACGAGCAGTACTTC
CDR3: CASSGRQPGASYEQYF
D: -
size: -
V: TRBV6-1
J: TRBJ2-7

DNA: TGCAGCGTGGGGACTAGCGGGGTGCAAAATACGCAGTATTTT
CDR3: CSVGTSGVQNTQYF
D: TRBD2
size: -
V: TRBV29-1
J: TRBJ2-3

DNA: TGTGCCAGCAGCTTGGCTCTAGAGGAGACCCAGTACTTC
CDR3: CASSLALEETQYF
D: -
size: -
V: TRBV5-4
J: TRBJ2-5

DNA: TGTGCCAGCAAGTCCGGGACGGTAAACACCGGGGAGCTGTTTTTT
CDR3: CASKSGTVNTGELFF
D: -
size: -
V: TRBV6-5
J: TRBJ2-2

DNA: TGTGCCAGCAGCCGACGGCGAGGTGAAAAACTGTTTTTT
CDR3: CASSRRRGEKLFF
D: -
size: -
V: TRBV14
J: TRBJ1-4